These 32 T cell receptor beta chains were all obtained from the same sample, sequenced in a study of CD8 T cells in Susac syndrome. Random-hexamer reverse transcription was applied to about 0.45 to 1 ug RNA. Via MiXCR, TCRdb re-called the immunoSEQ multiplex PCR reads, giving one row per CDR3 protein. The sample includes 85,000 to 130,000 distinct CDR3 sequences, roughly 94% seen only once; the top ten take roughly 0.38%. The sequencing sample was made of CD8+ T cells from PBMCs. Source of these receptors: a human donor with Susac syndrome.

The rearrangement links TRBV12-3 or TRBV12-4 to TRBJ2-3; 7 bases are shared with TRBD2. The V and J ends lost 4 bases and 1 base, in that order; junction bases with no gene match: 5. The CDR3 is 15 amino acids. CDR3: CASSYSGRGTDTQYF. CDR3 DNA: TGTGCCAGCAGTTATAGCGGGCGGGGCACAGATACGCAGTATTTT.

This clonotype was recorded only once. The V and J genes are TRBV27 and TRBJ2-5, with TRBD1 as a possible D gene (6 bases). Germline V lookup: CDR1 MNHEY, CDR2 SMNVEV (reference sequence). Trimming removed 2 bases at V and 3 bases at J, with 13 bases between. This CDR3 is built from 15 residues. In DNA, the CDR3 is TGTGCCAGCAGTTTACCCAGGGGCGAGGAAGAGACCCAGTACTTC. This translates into CASSLPRGEEETQYF.

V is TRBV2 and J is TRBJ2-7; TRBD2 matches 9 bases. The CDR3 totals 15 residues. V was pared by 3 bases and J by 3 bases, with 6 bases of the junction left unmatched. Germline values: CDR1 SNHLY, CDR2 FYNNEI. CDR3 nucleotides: TGTGCCAGCAGTGAGTCTACTAGCGGGTTCTACGAGCAGTACTTC. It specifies CASSESTSGFYEQYF.

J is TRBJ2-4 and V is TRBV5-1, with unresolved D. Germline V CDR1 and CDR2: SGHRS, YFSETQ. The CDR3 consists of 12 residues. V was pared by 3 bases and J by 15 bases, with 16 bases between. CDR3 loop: CASSSTSKDLYF. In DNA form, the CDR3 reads TGCGCCAGCAGCTCAACCTCGAAGGATCTGTACTTC.

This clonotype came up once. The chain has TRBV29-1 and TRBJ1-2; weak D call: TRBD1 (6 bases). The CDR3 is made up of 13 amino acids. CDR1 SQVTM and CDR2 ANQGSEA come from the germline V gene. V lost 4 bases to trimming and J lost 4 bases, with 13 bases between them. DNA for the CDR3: TGCAGCGTTGTGCCCGACAGGACCTATGGCTACACCTTC. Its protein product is CSVVPDRTYGYTF.

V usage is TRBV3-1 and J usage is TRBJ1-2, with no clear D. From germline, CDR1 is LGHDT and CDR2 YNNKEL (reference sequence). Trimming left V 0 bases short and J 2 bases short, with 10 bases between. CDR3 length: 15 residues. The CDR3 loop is CASSQDRTSNYGYTF. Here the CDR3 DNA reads TGTGCCAGCAGCCAAGATCGCACTTCAAACTATGGCTACACCTTC.

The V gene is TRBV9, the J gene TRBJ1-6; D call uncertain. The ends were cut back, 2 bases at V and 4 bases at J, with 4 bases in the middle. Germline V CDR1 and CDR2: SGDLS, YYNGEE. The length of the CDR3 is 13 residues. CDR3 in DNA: TGTGCCAGCAGCGTGGGGTATAATTCACCCCTCCACTTT. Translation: CASSVGYNSPLHF.

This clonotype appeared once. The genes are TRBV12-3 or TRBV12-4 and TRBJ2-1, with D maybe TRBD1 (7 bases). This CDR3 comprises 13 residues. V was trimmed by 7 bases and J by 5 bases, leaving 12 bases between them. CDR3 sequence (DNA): TGTGCCAGCACTCCAGGGGGGCACAATGAGCAGTTCTTC. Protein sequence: CASTPGGHNEQFF.

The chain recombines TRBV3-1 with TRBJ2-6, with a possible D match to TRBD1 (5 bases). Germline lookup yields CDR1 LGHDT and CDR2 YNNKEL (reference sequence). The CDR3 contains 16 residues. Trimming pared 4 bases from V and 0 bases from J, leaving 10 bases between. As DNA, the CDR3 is TGTGCCAGCAGCCGGAGACAGATCTCTGGGGCCAACGTCCTGACTTTC. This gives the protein CASSRRQISGANVLTF.

The CDR3 region is CASSPFLAGGQETQYF. CDR3 sequence (DNA): TGTGCCAGCAGCCCCTTTCTAGCGGGGGGCCAAGAGACCCAGTACTTC. The chain employs TRBV3-1 and TRBJ2-5; 11 bases line up with TRBD2. CDR3 size: 16 residues. With 4 bases clipped from V and 1 base from J, the junction kept 5 bases outside the gene matches. Germline lookup yields CDR1 LGHDT and CDR2 YNNKEL (reference sequence).

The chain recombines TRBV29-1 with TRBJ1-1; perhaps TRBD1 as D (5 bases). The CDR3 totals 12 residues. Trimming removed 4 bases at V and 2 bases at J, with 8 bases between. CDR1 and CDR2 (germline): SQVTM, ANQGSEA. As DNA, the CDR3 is TGCAGCGTTGGACGGGACAACACTGAAGCTTTCTTT. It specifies CSVGRDNTEAFF.

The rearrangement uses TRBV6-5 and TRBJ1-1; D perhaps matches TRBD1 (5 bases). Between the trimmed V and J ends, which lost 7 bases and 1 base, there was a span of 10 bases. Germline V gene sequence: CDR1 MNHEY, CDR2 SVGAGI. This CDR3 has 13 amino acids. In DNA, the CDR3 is TGTGCCAGCACCCAGGGCTCGAACACTGAAGCTTTCTTT. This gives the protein CASTQGSNTEAFF.

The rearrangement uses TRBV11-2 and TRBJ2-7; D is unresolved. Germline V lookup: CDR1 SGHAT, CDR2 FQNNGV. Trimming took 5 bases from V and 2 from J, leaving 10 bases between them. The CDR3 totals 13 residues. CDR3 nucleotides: TGTGCCAGCAGCGCTTACAGCCCCTACGAGCAGTACTTC. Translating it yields CASSAYSPYEQYF.

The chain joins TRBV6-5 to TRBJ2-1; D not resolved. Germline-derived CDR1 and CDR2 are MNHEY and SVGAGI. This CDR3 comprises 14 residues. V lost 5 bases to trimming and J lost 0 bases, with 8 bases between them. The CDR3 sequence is CASSPSPSYNEQFF. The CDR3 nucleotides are TGTGCCAGCAGTCCATCCCCCTCCTACAATGAGCAGTTCTTC.

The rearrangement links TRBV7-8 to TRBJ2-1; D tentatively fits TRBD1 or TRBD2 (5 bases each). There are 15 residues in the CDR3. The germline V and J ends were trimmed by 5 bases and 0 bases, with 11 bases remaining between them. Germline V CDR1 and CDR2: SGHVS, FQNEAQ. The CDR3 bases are TGTGCCAGCAGCCGAGACGGGACCTCCTACAATGAGCAGTTCTTC. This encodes CASSRDGTSYNEQFF.

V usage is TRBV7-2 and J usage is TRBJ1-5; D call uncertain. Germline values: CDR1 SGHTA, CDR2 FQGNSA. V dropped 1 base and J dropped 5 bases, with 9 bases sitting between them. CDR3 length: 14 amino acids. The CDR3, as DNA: TGTGCCAGCAGCTTAGGGGTTGCTGATCAGCCCCAGCATTTT. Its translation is CASSLGVADQPQHF.

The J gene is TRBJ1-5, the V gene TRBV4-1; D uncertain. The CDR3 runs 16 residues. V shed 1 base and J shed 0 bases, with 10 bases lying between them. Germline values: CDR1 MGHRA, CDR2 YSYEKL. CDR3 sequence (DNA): TGCGCCAGCAGCCAAGCGTACGGGATTAGCAATCAGCCCCAGCATTTT. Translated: CASSQAYGISNQPQHF.

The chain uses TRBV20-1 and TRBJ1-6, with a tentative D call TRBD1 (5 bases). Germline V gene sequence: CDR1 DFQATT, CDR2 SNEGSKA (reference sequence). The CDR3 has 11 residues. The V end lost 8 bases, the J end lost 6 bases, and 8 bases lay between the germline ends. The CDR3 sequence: CSRQSNSPLHF. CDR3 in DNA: TGCAGTCGACAGTCTAATTCACCCCTCCACTTT.

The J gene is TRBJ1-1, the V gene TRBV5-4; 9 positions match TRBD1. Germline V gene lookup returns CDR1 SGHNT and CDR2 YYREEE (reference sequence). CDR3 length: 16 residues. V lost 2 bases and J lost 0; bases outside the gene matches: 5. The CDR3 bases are TGTGCCAGCAGCTTCGCGACAGGGGGGCTGAACACTGAAGCTTTCTTT. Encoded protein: CASSFATGGLNTEAFF.

The CDR3 is CATSKRGSKNIQYF. The DNA for the CDR3 is TGTGCCACCAGCAAACGAGGTAGCAAAAACATTCAGTACTTC. V usage is TRBV15 and J usage is TRBJ2-4, with D unresolved. Germline V gene sequence: CDR1 LNHNV, CDR2 YYDKDF (reference sequence). The CDR3 has 14 residues. V dropped 4 bases and J dropped 3 bases, with 10 bases sitting between them.

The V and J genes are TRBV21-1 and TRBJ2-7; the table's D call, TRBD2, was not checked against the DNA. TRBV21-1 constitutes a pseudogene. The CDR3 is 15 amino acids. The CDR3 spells CASSKVGGGWHEQYF. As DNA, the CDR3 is TGTGCCAGCAGCAAAGTGGGCGGGGGGTGGCACGAGCAGTACTTC.

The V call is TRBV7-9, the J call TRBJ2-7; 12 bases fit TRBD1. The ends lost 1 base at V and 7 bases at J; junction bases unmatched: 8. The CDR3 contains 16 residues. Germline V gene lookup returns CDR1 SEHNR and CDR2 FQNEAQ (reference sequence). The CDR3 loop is CASSLEPGQGAPEQYF. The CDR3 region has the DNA TGTGCCAGCAGCTTAGAGCCGGGACAGGGGGCACCAGAGCAGTACTTC.

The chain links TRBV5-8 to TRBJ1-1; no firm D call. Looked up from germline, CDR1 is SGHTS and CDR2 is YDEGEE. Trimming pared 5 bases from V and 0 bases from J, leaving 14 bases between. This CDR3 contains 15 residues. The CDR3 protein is CASRGWRAMNTEAFF. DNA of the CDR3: TGTGCCAGCAGGGGCTGGCGGGCGATGAACACTGAAGCTTTCTTT.

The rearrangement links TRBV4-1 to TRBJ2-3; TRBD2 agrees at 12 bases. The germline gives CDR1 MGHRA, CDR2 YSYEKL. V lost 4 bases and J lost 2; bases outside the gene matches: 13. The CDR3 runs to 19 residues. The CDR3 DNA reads TGCGCCAGCAGCCCTCAAGGCCGGACTAGCGGGGTCTCCACAGATACGCAGTATTTT. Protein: CASSPQGRTSGVSTDTQYF.

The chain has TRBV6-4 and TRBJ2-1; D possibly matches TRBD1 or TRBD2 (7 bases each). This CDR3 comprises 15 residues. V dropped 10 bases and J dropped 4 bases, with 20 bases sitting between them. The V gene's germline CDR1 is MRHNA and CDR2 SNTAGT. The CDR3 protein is CATSGGGPPYNEQFF. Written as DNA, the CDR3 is TGTGCCACCTCAGGGGGGGGGCCTCCGTACAATGAGCAGTTCTTC.

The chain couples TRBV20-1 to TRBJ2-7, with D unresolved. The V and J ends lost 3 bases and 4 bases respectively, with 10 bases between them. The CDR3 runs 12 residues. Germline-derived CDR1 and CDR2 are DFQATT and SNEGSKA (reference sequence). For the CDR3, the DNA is TGCAGTGCTAGCCCGATTGGTTACGAGCAGTACTTC. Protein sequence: CSASPIGYEQYF.

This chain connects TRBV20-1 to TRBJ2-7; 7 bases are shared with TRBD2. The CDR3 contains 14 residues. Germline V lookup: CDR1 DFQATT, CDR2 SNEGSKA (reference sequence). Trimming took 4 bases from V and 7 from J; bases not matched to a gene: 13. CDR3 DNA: TGCAGTGCTAATGAAGTGCGGGGGAGCCAAGAGCAGTACTTC. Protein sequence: CSANEVRGSQEQYF.

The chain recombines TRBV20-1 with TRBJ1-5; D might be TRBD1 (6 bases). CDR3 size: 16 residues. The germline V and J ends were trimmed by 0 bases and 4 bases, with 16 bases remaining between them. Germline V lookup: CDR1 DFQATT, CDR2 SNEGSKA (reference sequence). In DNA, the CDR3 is TGCAGTGCTAGAGATCGCGTCAGGGGTTTAAATCAGCCCCAGCATTTT. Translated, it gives CSARDRVRGLNQPQHF.

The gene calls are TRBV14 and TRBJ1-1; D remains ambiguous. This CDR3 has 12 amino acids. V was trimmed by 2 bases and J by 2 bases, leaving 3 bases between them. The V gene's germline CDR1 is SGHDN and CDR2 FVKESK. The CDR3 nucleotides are TGTGCCAGCAGCCAATACAACACTGAAGCTTTCTTT. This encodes CASSQYNTEAFF.

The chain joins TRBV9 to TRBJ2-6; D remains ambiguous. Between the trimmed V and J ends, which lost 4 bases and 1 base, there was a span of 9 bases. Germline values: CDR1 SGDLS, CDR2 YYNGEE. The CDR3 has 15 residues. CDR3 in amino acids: CASSSASSGANVLTF. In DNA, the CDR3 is TGTGCCAGCAGCTCGGCCAGTTCTGGGGCCAACGTCCTGACTTTC.

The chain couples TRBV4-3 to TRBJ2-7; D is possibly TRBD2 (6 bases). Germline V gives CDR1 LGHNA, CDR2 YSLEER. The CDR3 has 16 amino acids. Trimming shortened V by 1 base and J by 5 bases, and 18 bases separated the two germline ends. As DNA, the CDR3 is TGCGCCAGCAGCCAAGGACCAACGCGGGACGGCAACGAGCAGTACTTC. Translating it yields CASSQGPTRDGNEQYF.

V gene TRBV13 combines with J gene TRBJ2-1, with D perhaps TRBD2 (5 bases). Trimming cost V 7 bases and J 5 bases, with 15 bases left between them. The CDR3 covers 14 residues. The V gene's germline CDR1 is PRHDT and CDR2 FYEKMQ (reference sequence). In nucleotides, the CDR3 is TGTGCCAGCACCCCCCTAGCCCTACACAATGAGCAGTTCTTC. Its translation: CASTPLALHNEQFF.